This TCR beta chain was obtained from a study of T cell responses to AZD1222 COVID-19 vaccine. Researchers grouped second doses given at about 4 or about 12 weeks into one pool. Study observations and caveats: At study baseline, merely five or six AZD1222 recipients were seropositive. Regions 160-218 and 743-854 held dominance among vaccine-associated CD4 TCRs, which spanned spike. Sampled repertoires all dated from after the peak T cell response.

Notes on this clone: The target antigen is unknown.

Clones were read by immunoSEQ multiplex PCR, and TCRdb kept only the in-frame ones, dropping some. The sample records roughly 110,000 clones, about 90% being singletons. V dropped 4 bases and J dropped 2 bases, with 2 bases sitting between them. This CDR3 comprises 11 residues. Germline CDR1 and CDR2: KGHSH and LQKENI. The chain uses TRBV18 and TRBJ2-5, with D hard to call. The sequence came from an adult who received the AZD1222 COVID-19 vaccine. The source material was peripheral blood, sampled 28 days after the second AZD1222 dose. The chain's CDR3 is CASSQQETQYF. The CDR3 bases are TGTGCCAGCTCACAGCAAGAGACCCAGTACTTC.